A single T cell receptor beta chain is shown here with its context. Its matching antigen is unknown. This entry belongs to a study of T cell repertoires in cytomegalovirus infection. From the reads, TCRdb called clonotypes with MiXCR, one entry per CDR3 protein. The sample lists hundreds of thousands of distinct CDR3 sequences; less than 35% were seen once. Overall study findings and caveats: Dominating the ex vivo response were HLA-C-restricted CMV-specific TCR beta clonotypes. Cumulative frequency of public TCR beta families picked out carriers of CMV plus the relevant HLA.

Specimen: cultured CD8+ T cells from PBMCs, collected from culture after CMV antigen stimulation. The TCR sequence derives from a human donor in good health (CMV status not recorded). Some clones in this sample may be carry-over from other donors' samples.

The CDR3 loop reads CASTPGQGANEQFF. Written as DNA, the CDR3 is TGTGCCAGCACCCCGGGACAGGGGGCTAATGAGCAGTTCTTC. This chain links TRBV5-4 with TRBJ2-1; 12 bases map to TRBD1. Germline V gene lookup returns CDR1 SGHNT and CDR2 YYREEE (reference sequence). V lost 6 bases to trimming and J lost 7 bases; unmatched junction nucleotides: 5. This CDR3 is built from 14 residues.